These T cell receptor beta chains were read from a single sample in a study of blood T cell repertoires in COVID-19. The assay was immunoSEQ multiplex PCR, and TCRdb's table has in-frame clones only and misses some. The sample includes some 130,000 clones, about nine tenths seen only once; the top ten take around 4.2%. Material: PBMCs or T cells enriched from blood (not recorded which). The receptors originated from a man between 45 and 60 years old who had recovered from COVID-19. CDR3s include the opening cysteine and the closing phenylalanine or tryptophan. A clone size is listed for some rows: how often the clone was seen (once, few, many), or a class if it is expanded.

v_gene	j_gene	abundance	len	CDR3aa
TRBV9	TRBJ1-1	-	15	CASSGRSGVNTEAFF
TRBV7-8	TRBJ1-1	once	16	CASSLVSPVGSTEAFF
TRBV28	TRBJ2-1	few	16	CASSELAAISYNEQFF
TRBV15	TRBJ2-2	-	16	CATSRTGHPNTGELFF
TRBV5-4	TRBJ2-3	-	14	CASSRLAGGDTQYF
TRBV28	TRBJ2-2	-	13	CASNEGYTGELFF
TRBV7-2	TRBJ2-3	once	14	CASSLGQGADTQYF
TRBV3-1/TRBV3-2	TRBJ2-1	once	16	CASSQESGLFYNEQFF
TRBV7-2	TRBJ1-2	-	13	CASSMTGGVGYTF
TRBV7-2	TRBJ2-1	-	15	CASSLGVGGGNEQFF
TRBV4-1	TRBJ2-7	-	13	CASSGRWREEQYF
TRBV2	TRBJ2-5	-	13	CASRGQGGETQYF
TRBV23-1	TRBJ2-4	-	16	CASSQYIGTEKNIQYF
TRBV3-1/TRBV3-2	TRBJ1-6	-	15	CASSQDPGFLSPLHF
TRBV7-2	TRBJ2-5	-	14	CASSFGRGGQTQYF
TRBV7-3	TRBJ2-3	-	17	CASSLRGTGGRTDTQYF
TRBV18	TRBJ1-4	once	17	CASSRDMGSREGEKLFF
TRBV25-1	TRBJ1-3	-	17	CASSEYSGQSSGNTIYF
TRBV13	TRBJ1-3	-	11	CASSLLNTIYF
TRBV6-4	TRBJ2-3	-	16	CASSALPGTGIDTQYF
TRBV18	TRBJ2-7	-	13	CASTDRGLSEQYF
TRBV7-9	TRBJ1-4	-	15	CASSSGTGINEKLFF
TRBV12-3/TRBV12-4	TRBJ1-5	-	13	CASSERGGQPQHF
TRBV3-1/TRBV3-2	TRBJ1-6	-	15	CASSLQGTADSPLHF
TRBV29-1	TRBJ1-1	-	13	CSAQGAQGTEAFF
TRBV30	TRBJ1-2	-	13	CAWTTQGDYGYTF
TRBV5-4	TRBJ1-1	few	16	CASRVTGGGGRTEAFF
TRBV5-1	TRBJ1-4	-	16	CASSSLLTGPDEKLFF
TRBV12-3/TRBV12-4	TRBJ1-2	-	11	CASSLGTRYTF
TRBV5-4	TRBJ1-3	-	15	CASSSGQSSGNTIYF
TRBV15	TRBJ2-2	-	18	CATSRDKWQGPFSGELFF
TRBV15	TRBJ1-1	-	14	CATSSGGEETEAFF
TRBV29-1	TRBJ2-5	-	12	CSGTGGEETQYF
TRBV28	TRBJ1-1	-	14	CASTLVPQNTEAFF
TRBV9	TRBJ1-4	-	14	CASSGQGLGEKLFF
TRBV19	TRBJ1-5	-	16	CASSPTGGGSNQPQHF
TRBV28	TRBJ2-7	-	16	CASSLFSGILAYEQYF
TRBV2	TRBJ1-2	-	13	CANSPGQGRGYTF
TRBV18	TRBJ2-3	-	12	CASGQGTDTQYF
TRBV3-1/TRBV3-2	TRBJ2-1	-	16	CASSQDWLPGNGEQFF
TRBV7-2	TRBJ1-6	few	15	CASSLGGLAGAPLHF
TRBV19	TRBJ2-1	-	15	CASSRKAGSKDEQFF
TRBV7-2	TRBJ1-3	-	18	CASSLAARGGSSGNTIYF
TRBV5-1	TRBJ2-1	-	16	CASSPGTSGGYNEQFF
TRBV5-6	TRBJ2-1	-	19	CASRGAGGVWDSSYNEQFF
TRBV20-1	TRBJ1-2	-	12	CSASRQGYGYTF
TRBV4-1	TRBJ2-1	-	16	CASSLGTSGRLYEQFF
TRBV7-3	TRBJ2-3	-	17	CASSSWTSGGAGDTQYF
TRBV7-9	TRBJ1-2	-	15	CASSLGMGAHYGYTF
TRBV9	TRBJ2-5	-	16	CASSTRLAGGGETQYF